These 4 T cell receptor beta chains share one sample of origin, sequenced in a study of tissue T cells after allogeneic stem cell transplantation (dated 2022 in TCRdb). Library creation used the immunoSEQ multiplex PCR assay. Imported from immuneACCESS, the table was reduced by TCRdb to in-frame sequences with V and J called. These copies leave out some clones; in studies compared against another copy, an unresolved V gene accounts for under half, and the cause of the remainder is not known. Within this sample are approximately 9,000 clones, with approximately 40% of them counted one time only. The top ten constitute around 4.7% of the sample. The time point label, read with the paper, signifies: mouse harvest day 14 after allogeneic transplant. Mouse grafts consisting of 10^7 T-cell-depleted bone marrow cells combined with 10^6 splenic CD5+ T cells were administered by tail vein injection. Sequenced input: skin. The receptors were sampled from a female BALB/c mouse given C57BL/6 T cells with graft-versus-host disease after an allogeneic hematopoietic cell transplant.

This clone came up a few times. Germline and genes: mouse. The read finishes 1 residue shy of the CDR3 end, and the germline J gene is used to complete it. Distinct nucleotide sequences in the sample also encode this CDR3. The rearrangement uses TRBV26 and TRBJ1-4, with D unresolved. This CDR3 is built from 12 residues. The V and J ends lost 3 bases and 1 base respectively, with 0 bases between them. CDR1 is KGHPV, CDR2 FQNQEV, per germline (reference sequence). Incomplete CDR3 DNA: TGTGCCAGCAGTCTTTCCAACGAAAGATTATTT. This codes for CASSLSNERLF. The whole CDR3 reads CASSLSNERLFF.

This clone has a single count. Gene names and germline refer to mouse. The read stops 1 residue short of the end of the CDR3; the missing end is completed from the germline J gene. V usage is TRBV3 and J usage is TRBJ1-4; D is uncertain. The V gene's germline CDR1 is SNHLY and CDR2 FYNGKV (reference sequence). The CDR3 consists of 13 residues. With 4 bases removed from V and 3 bases from J, the gap between germline ends came to 6 bases. The CDR3 loop reads CASSSGPNERLFF. CDR3 DNA (partial): TGTGCCAGCAGCTCTGGCCCCAACGAAAGATTATTT.

Comment on this clone: The germline and genes are mouse ones. The read ends 1 residue early relative to the CDR3; the germline J gene fills the gap. The chain couples TRBV3 to TRBJ1-4; possible D gene TRBD1, 6 bases. Germline CDR1 is SNHLY and CDR2 is FYNGKV (reference sequence). There are 14 residues in the CDR3. Trimming shortened V by 2 bases and J by 5 bases, and 9 bases separated the two germline ends. The CDR3 reads CASSLRGANERLFF. The sequenced part of the CDR3 DNA is TGTGCCAGCAGCTTAAGGGGGGCGAACGAAAGATTATTT.

About this clone itself: The germline and genes are mouse ones. The read comes to an end 1 residue before the CDR3 does, leaving the germline J gene to fill in the end. The chain couples TRBV12-1 to TRBJ2-4; D possibly corresponds to TRBD2 (6 bases). Germline values: CDR1 SGHSN, CDR2 HYEKVE. This CDR3 contains 14 residues. Trimming took off 2 bases at V and 2 bases at J, with 10 bases between the two ends. CDR3 amino acids: CASSPGDFQNTLYF. The CDR3 bases that were read are TGTGCCAGCTCTCCCGGGGACTTTCAAAACACCTTGTAC.